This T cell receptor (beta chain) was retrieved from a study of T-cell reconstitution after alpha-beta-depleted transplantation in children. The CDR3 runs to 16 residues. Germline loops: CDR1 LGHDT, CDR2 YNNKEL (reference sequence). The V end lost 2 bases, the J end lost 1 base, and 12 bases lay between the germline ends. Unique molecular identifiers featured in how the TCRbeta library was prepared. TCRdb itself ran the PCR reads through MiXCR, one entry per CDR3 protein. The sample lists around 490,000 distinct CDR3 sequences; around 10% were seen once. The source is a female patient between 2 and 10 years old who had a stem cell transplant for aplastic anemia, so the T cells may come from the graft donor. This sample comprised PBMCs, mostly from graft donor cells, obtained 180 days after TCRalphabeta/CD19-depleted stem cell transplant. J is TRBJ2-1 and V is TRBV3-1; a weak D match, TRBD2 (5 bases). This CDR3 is CASSQSGRASYNEQFF. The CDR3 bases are TGTGCCAGCAGCCAAAGCGGTAGGGCTTCCTACAATGAGCAGTTCTTC.